A single sample is the source of the 18 T cell receptor beta chains below, sequenced in a study of blood T cell repertoires in COVID-19. Sequencing was performed with immunoSEQ multiplex PCR; in TCRdb, only in-frame clones are kept and a portion is missing. This sample has approximately 28,000 clones, with roughly nine tenths found just once. Sequenced: peripheral blood. These receptors were collected from a man between 65 and 85 years old with active or convalescent COVID-19.

This sequence joins TRBV9 and TRBJ2-1; D unclear. V was clipped by 4 bases and J by 9 bases, with 14 bases between them. This CDR3 has 13 residues. CDR1 and CDR2 from the germline V gene are SGDLS and YYNGEE. CDR3 sequence: CASSPVPGFEQFF. The CDR3, as DNA: TGTGCCAGCAGCCCCGTTCCCGGTTTTGAGCAGTTCTTC. Complete variable domain (other parts from reference TRBV9 and TRBJ2-1): DSGVTQTPKHLITATGQRVTLRCSPRSGDLSVYWYQQSLDQGLQFLIQYYNGEERAKGNILERFSAQQFPDLHSELNLSSLELGDSALYFCASSPVPGFEQFFGPGTRLTVL.

The chain couples TRBV5-1 to TRBJ1-1, with a possible D match to TRBD1 (6 bases). The length of the CDR3 is 15 residues. The germline V gene encodes CDR1 SGHRS and CDR2 YFSETQ. The germline V and J ends were trimmed by 0 bases and 6 bases, with 15 bases remaining between them. For the CDR3, the DNA is TGCGCCAGCAGCTTGGTTGGGGGGGCGACTGCTGAAGCTTTCTTT. As protein: CASSLVGGATAEAFF.

The chain recombines TRBV30 with TRBJ1-6; weak D call: TRBD1 (6 bases). V was trimmed by 3 bases and J by 8 bases, leaving 20 bases between them. CDR3 length: 16 residues. Germline V CDR1 and CDR2: GTSNPN, SVGIG (reference sequence). The CDR3 region has the DNA TGTGCCTGGAGCGAGGGGCCGTCCAGGGGATATTCACCCCTCCACTTT. Protein product: CAWSEGPSRGYSPLHF.

In this sample, this clone turned up a few times. This sequence joins TRBV15 and TRBJ1-2, with 10 bases aligning to TRBD1. Germline CDR1 LNHNV, CDR2 YYDKDF (reference sequence). After removal of 3 bases from V and 3 bases from J, the junction contained 4 bases not matched to a gene. The CDR3 is made up of 15 amino acids. The CDR3 DNA reads as TGTGCCACCAGCAGGAGGGGGACAGGGGACTATGGCTACACCTTC. The encoded protein is CATSRRGTGDYGYTF.

The gene calls are TRBV5-4 and TRBJ2-2; D ambiguous. V lost 2 bases to trimming and J lost 7 bases, with 6 bases between them. Germline V gene data show CDR1 as SGHNT and CDR2 as YYREEE (reference sequence). The CDR3 has 12 amino acids. The CDR3 loop is CASSLRGGELFF. The CDR3 nucleotides are TGTGCCAGCAGCTTACGAGGCGGGGAGCTGTTTTTT.

The chain couples TRBV13 to TRBJ2-5; 9 positions agree with TRBD2. After removal of 3 bases from V and 2 bases from J, the junction contained 7 bases not matched to a gene. The CDR3 is 16 residues long. Germline loops: CDR1 PRHDT, CDR2 FYEKMQ (reference sequence). The CDR3 region is CASSFVAGGGQETQYF. DNA for the CDR3: TGTGCCAGCAGCTTTGTTGCGGGGGGGGGTCAAGAGACCCAGTACTTC.

This chain joins TRBV7-3 and TRBJ2-1; 12 bases agree with TRBD2. CDR3 size: 17 residues. CDR1 and CDR2 (germline): SGHTA, FQGTGA. Unmatched junction bases numbered 12, after V lost 5 bases and J lost 7 bases. The CDR3: CASSLGLAGTTGNEQFF. The CDR3 DNA reads as TGTGCCAGCAGCCTTGGACTAGCGGGGACTACTGGAAATGAGCAGTTCTTC.

This chain joins TRBV12-3 or TRBV12-4 and TRBJ1-1, with TRBD1 identical over 7 bases. V dropped 8 bases and J dropped 5; count of bases not matched to a gene: 8. This CDR3 has 13 amino acids. The chain's CDR3 is CASEGQPRTEAFF. The CDR3 DNA reads TGTGCCAGCGAGGGACAGCCCCGTACTGAAGCTTTCTTT.

J is TRBJ1-1 and V is TRBV9; 7 nucleotides match TRBD1. CDR3 length: 16 amino acids. The germline CDR1 and CDR2 sequences are SGDLS and YYNGEE. V was pared by 0 bases and J by 4 bases, with 9 bases of the junction left unmatched. Written as DNA, the CDR3 is TGTGCCAGCAGCGTAGAGACCCCCGGGACAGCCACTGAAGCTTTCTTT. Amino acids: CASSVETPGTATEAFF. Looking up the rest from reference TRBV9 and TRBJ1-1 gives the full variable domain: DSGVTQTPKHLITATGQRVTLRCSPRSGDLSVYWYQQSLDQGLQFLIQYYNGEERAKGNILERFSAQQFPDLHSELNLSSLELGDSALYFCASSVETPGTATEAFFGQGTRLTVV.

This sequence joins TRBV19 and TRBJ2-5; TRBD1 matches at 12 bases. V was clipped by 8 bases and J by 5 bases; unmatched bases: 6. Germline V gene data show CDR1 as LNHDA and CDR2 as SQIVND (reference sequence). CDR3 length: 14 residues. The CDR3 sequence is CASSGTGGVETQYF. In nucleotides, the CDR3 is TGTGCCAGTTCCGGGACAGGGGGCGTGGAGACCCAGTACTTC.

The gene calls are TRBV6-5 and TRBJ1-3; D remains unclear. Trimming left V 10 bases short and J 0 bases short, with 13 bases between. Germline values: CDR1 MNHEY, CDR2 SVGAGI. The CDR3 covers 14 residues. The CDR3 loop is CATLMGDSGNTIYF. The CDR3 region has the DNA TGTGCCACACTCATGGGAGACTCTGGAAACACCATATATTTT.

The CDR3 loop is CASSLNPLGSTNTGELFF. The CDR3, as DNA: TGTGCCAGCAGCTTAAACCCTCTCGGGTCAACCAACACCGGGGAGCTGTTTTTT. The chain recombines TRBV7-3 with TRBJ2-2, with D unresolved. The CDR3 totals 18 residues. Germline V CDR1 and CDR2: SGHTA, FQGTGA. The germline V and J ends were trimmed by 1 base and 2 bases, with 17 bases remaining between them.

This clone showed up just once. The chain has TRBV28 and TRBJ2-2; 13 positions match TRBD2. CDR3 length: 16 amino acids. With V trimmed by 5 bases and J by 7 bases, 7 bases remained unmatched. Germline V gene sequence: CDR1 MDHEN, CDR2 SYDVKM. The CDR3 nucleotides read TGTGCCAGCAGTGCCGGGACTAGCGGGACGGTCGGGGAGCTGTTTTTT. Protein: CASSAGTSGTVGELFF.

The CDR3 nucleotides are TGCGCCAGCAGCCAAGATCAGAGGGATACGCAGTATTTT. Amino acids: CASSQDQRDTQYF. This chain uses TRBV4-3 with TRBJ2-3, with D hard to call. This CDR3 comprises 13 residues. Germline lookup yields CDR1 LGHNA and CDR2 YSLEER. V gave up 0 bases and J gave up 6 bases, with 7 bases separating them.

The CDR3 loop is CAWRGREGHPNYGYTF. As DNA, the CDR3 is TGTGCCTGGAGGGGGCGGGAGGGGCACCCTAACTATGGCTACACCTTC. This sequence joins TRBV30 and TRBJ1-2; a weak D match, TRBD1 (5 bases). CDR1 and CDR2 from the germline V gene are GTSNPN and SVGIG (reference sequence). V was shortened by 3 bases and J by 0 bases, with 17 bases between the two germline ends. The CDR3 sequence is 16 residues long. The variable domain in full, with the rest retrieved from reference TRBV30 and TRBJ1-2, is SQTIHQWPATLVQPVGSPLSLECTVEGTSNPNLYWYRQAAGRGLQLLFYSVGIGQISSEVPQNLSASRPQDRQFILSSKKLLLSDSGFYLCAWRGREGHPNYGYTFGSGTRLTVV.

The chain employs TRBV10-1 and TRBJ2-7; possibly TRBD2 for D (5 bases). Germline V CDR1 and CDR2: WNHNN, SYGVQD (reference sequence). This CDR3 is built from 13 residues. The V end lost 7 bases, the J end lost 3 bases, and 13 bases lay between the germline ends. CDR3 in DNA: TGCGCCAGCACTCACCGGGATTACTACGAGCAGTACTTC. It specifies CASTHRDYYEQYF.

The genes are TRBV7-8 and TRBJ2-2; 9 bases fit TRBD2. Germline assignment: CDR1 SGHVS and CDR2 FQNEAQ. The CDR3 has 17 residues. V dropped 0 bases and J dropped 6; count of bases not matched to a gene: 8. CDR3: CASSLAPGLAESGELFF. CDR3 nucleotide sequence: TGTGCCAGCAGCTTAGCCCCGGGACTAGCAGAATCCGGGGAGCTGTTTTTT.

V gene TRBV7-9 combines with J gene TRBJ1-2, with TRBD1 matching over 8 bases. With 5 bases clipped from V and 3 bases from J, the junction kept 5 bases outside the gene matches. The length of the CDR3 is 14 residues. The germline V gene has CDR1 SEHNR and CDR2 FQNEAQ (reference sequence). In DNA form, the CDR3 reads TGTGCCAGCAGCAGTGCAGGGGGCGACTATGGCTACACCTTC. Its protein product is CASSSAGGDYGYTF.